Following are 7 T cell receptor beta chains from one sample sequenced in a study of shared clonotypes between healthy human individuals. CD45RO-negative, CCR7-selected cells formed the naive CD8 fraction, which excluded terminally differentiated effector memory CD45RA+ cells. Generated by immunoSEQ multiplex PCR, the TCRdb table keeps only in-frame clones and is missing some. The top ten clones hold 24% of a sample with hundreds of thousands of clones, almost 95% of them seen once. The source material was naive CD8+ T cells sorted from blood. These receptors all come from a man aged 25 to 45 in good health.

The chain recombines TRBV27 with TRBJ2-7; D is tentatively TRBD1 or TRBD2 (5 bases each). Trimming pared 3 bases from V and 2 bases from J, leaving 14 bases between. The germline CDR1 and CDR2 sequences are MNHEY and SMNVEV (reference sequence). CDR3 length: 15 residues. The CDR3 region has the DNA TGTGCCAGCAGTTTGTCGCAGACGGGGCCCTACGAGCAGTACTTC. This translates into CASSLSQTGPYEQYF.

The chain combines TRBV29-1 with TRBJ2-1; the match to TRBD2 covers 8 bases. The CDR3 sequence is 15 residues long. Losses at the gene ends were 5 bases for V and 1 base for J; bases not matched to a gene: 7. The germline V gene has CDR1 SQVTM and CDR2 ANQGSEA. CDR3 protein: CSVIGLALSYNEQFF. CDR3 coding DNA: TGCAGCGTTATTGGACTAGCCCTTTCCTACAATGAGCAGTTCTTC.

The V call is TRBV19, the J call TRBJ2-4; 12 bases fit TRBD2. Germline V CDR1 and CDR2: LNHDA, SQIVND (reference sequence). The J segment lost 0 bases and the V segment lost 6 bases, leaving 9 bases of the junction unmatched. CDR3 length: 18 residues. CDR3 residues: CASRRLAGGSLAKNIQYF. As DNA, the CDR3 is TGTGCCAGTAGACGCCTAGCGGGAGGGTCTCTAGCCAAAAACATTCAGTACTTC.

This sequence joins TRBV27 and TRBJ2-7; no clear D. V was clipped by 2 bases and J by 3 bases, with 11 bases between them. This CDR3 is built from 14 residues. Germline V CDR1 and CDR2: MNHEY, SMNVEV (reference sequence). CDR3 region: CASSLAQSHYEQYF. In nucleotides, the CDR3 is TGTGCCAGCAGTTTAGCCCAGAGTCACTACGAGCAGTACTTC.

This rearrangement joins TRBV11-2 to TRBJ2-2; D not resolved. Trimming left V 5 bases short and J 3 bases short, with 10 bases between. This CDR3 has 14 amino acids. The germline V gene has CDR1 SGHAT and CDR2 FQNNGV. CDR3 bases: TGTGCCAGCAGCCTCAACTACTACACCGGGGAGCTGTTTTTT. Amino acid sequence: CASSLNYYTGELFF.

This clone was counted only a few times. V usage is TRBV25-1 and J usage is TRBJ1-4, with D uncertain. The V end lost 2 bases, the J end lost 0 bases, and 7 bases lay between the germline ends. Germline V gene data show CDR1 as MGHDK and CDR2 as SYGVNS. This CDR3 has 15 amino acids. The CDR3, as DNA: TGTGCCAGCAGTGAAGGAAGTGCAACTAATGAAAAACTGTTTTTT. This encodes CASSEGSATNEKLFF.

This chain uses TRBV4-3 with TRBJ1-2; D is ambiguous. From germline, CDR1 is LGHNA and CDR2 YSLEER. The V end lost 0 bases, the J end lost 0 bases, and 8 bases lay between the germline ends. The length of the CDR3 is 15 residues. The CDR3 sequence is CASSQDSSANYGYTF. DNA for the CDR3: TGCGCCAGCAGCCAAGATTCTTCAGCTAACTATGGCTACACCTTC.